This TCR beta chain was recorded in a study of beta chain features in type 1 diabetes. Germline V CDR1 and CDR2: SGHVS, FNYEAQ. V gave up 7 bases and J gave up 13 bases, with 17 bases separating them. The CDR3 extends over 13 amino acids. Isolated RNA was reverse transcribed in full, so expressed TCRB transcripts were sequenced. Measured with immunoSEQ multiplex PCR; TCRdb has only the in-frame clones, and not every one. Among approximately 470,000 clones listed, around 28% were seen once. This clone occurred a few times. CD45RO/CCR7/CD25/CD127/CD95/CD27 separated CD4+ naive, central memory, regulatory and stem cell-like memory cells by sorting.

This sequence joins TRBV7-6 and TRBJ2-6; unclear D gene. The clonotype comes from a man younger than 35 in good health. Sequenced: naive CD4+ T cells from blood. The CDR3 region has the DNA TGTGCCAGCACTAGACCACAGTTAGGGGTCCTGACTTTC. Amino acid sequence: CASTRPQLGVLTF.